A single sample is the source of the 19 T cell receptor beta chains below, sequenced in a study of T cells in Graves' hyperthyroidism and ophthalmopathy. The TCR beta CDR3 regions underwent amplification using RNA transcripts as the source. When the TCR CDR3 underwent first-round RT-PCR, the HTBI primer set was used. TCRdb called the multiplex PCR reads again in MiXCR, with one record for every CDR3 protein. The sample holds roughly 840,000 distinct CDR3 sequences, about two fifths seen once. Sample: blood. The receptors stem from a man aged 18 to 30 with Graves' hyperthyroidism.

This clonotype was seen only a few times. The gene calls are TRBV11-2 and TRBJ2-2; D possibly corresponds to TRBD1 (6 bases). V lost 4 bases and J lost 6, with 12 bases in between. The CDR3 runs 14 residues. In germline, CDR1 is SGHAT, CDR2 FQNNGV. The chain's CDR3 is CASSSGVMAGELFF. The CDR3 coding sequence is TGTGCCAGCAGCTCAGGGGTTATGGCCGGGGAGCTGTTTTTT.

In this sample, this clonotype turned up a few times. The chain recombines TRBV9 with TRBJ1-1, with 7 bases lining up with TRBD1. The trim removed 0 bases at V and 8 bases at J, leaving 4 bases unmatched. Looked up from germline, CDR1 is SGDLS and CDR2 is YYNGEE. The CDR3 sequence is 13 residues long. DNA of the CDR3: TGTGCCAGCAGCGTAGAGGGGGCGCCCGAAGCTTTCTTT. It codes for CASSVEGAPEAFF.

This chain links TRBV7-2 with TRBJ2-7; D is undetermined. Germline lookup yields CDR1 SGHTA and CDR2 FQGNSA. V lost 1 base to trimming and J lost 1 base, with 11 bases between them. The CDR3 totals 15 residues. The CDR3 sequence: CASSLDHGRSYEQYF. The DNA for the CDR3 is TGTGCCAGCAGCTTAGACCACGGTAGATCCTACGAGCAGTACTTC.

V gene TRBV20-1 combines with J gene TRBJ1-5; 8 nucleotides match TRBD1. Germline lookup yields CDR1 DFQATT and CDR2 SNEGSKA (reference sequence). The CDR3 is made up of 16 amino acids. V lost 3 bases, J lost 0 bases, and 7 bases stayed unmatched. DNA for the CDR3: TGCAGTGCTAGGCTACAGGGGGACTATAGCAATCAGCCCCAGCATTTT. Its translation: CSARLQGDYSNQPQHF.

The genes are TRBV7-9 and TRBJ2-7; 11 nucleotides line up with TRBD2. The CDR3 totals 15 residues. Germline CDR1 and CDR2: SEHNR and FQNEAQ (reference sequence). The ends lost 10 bases at V and 3 bases at J; junction bases unmatched: 11. The CDR3 sequence: CATDPLAGALYEQYF. In nucleotides, the CDR3 is TGTGCCACGGACCCACTAGCGGGAGCCCTCTACGAGCAGTACTTC.

At least ten counts were recorded for this clonotype. The chain carries TRBV19 and TRBJ1-5; 10 nucleotides align to TRBD1. Germline CDR1 reads LNHDA; CDR2 reads SQIVND (reference sequence). There are 16 residues in the CDR3. V lost 5 bases and J lost 2; bases outside the gene matches: 6. The CDR3 here is CASSSRQGAGNQPQHF. CDR3 nucleotide sequence: TGTGCCAGTAGTTCGAGACAGGGGGCAGGCAATCAGCCCCAGCATTTT.

This clonotype was detected only once. This may arise from a read error, as a much more abundant clone is one base away. The chain carries TRBV20-1 and TRBJ2-5; maybe TRBD2 (6 bases). This CDR3 region has 12 residues. Germline V gives CDR1 DFQATT, CDR2 SNEGSKA (reference sequence). The CDR3 spells CSARVGGETQCF. In DNA form, the CDR3 reads TGCAGTGCTAGAGTGGGAGGAGAGACCCAGTGCTTC.

The rearrangement links TRBV19 to TRBJ1-5; weak D call: TRBD1 (6 bases). The ends were cut back, 0 bases at V and 7 bases at J, with 16 bases in the middle. From germline, CDR1 is LNHDA and CDR2 SQIVND (reference sequence). This CDR3 region has 16 residues. The CDR3 protein is CASSIDSGAALQPQHF. The CDR3 region has the DNA TGTGCCAGTAGTATAGATTCAGGGGCCGCCCTGCAGCCCCAGCATTTT.

V usage is TRBV5-1 and J usage is TRBJ1-2; TRBD1 agrees at 8 bases. V shed 2 bases and J 1 base; nucleotides not matched to a gene: 19. This CDR3 has 20 residues. The V gene's germline CDR1 is SGHRS and CDR2 YFSETQ. CDR3 sequence reads: CASSFLPSPGTGIGNYGYTF. CDR3 DNA: TGCGCCAGCAGCTTCCTCCCCAGTCCCGGGACAGGAATTGGTAACTATGGCTACACCTTC.

This clonotype was picked up a small number of times. The chain uses TRBV4-1 and TRBJ2-5, with TRBD2 as a possible D gene (5 bases). Per the germline V gene, CDR1 is MGHRA and CDR2 is YSYEKL. With 5 bases removed from V and 0 bases from J, the gap between germline ends came to 7 bases. The CDR3 sequence is 13 residues long. The CDR3 region is CASSRENQETQYF. The CDR3 DNA reads TGCGCCAGCAGCAGGGAGAACCAAGAGACCCAGTACTTC.

V is TRBV10-3 and J is TRBJ1-5; 8 bases align to TRBD1. Germline V gives CDR1 ENHRY, CDR2 SYGVKD. The J segment lost 14 bases and the V segment lost 4 bases, leaving 10 bases of the junction unmatched. This CDR3 comprises 13 residues. The CDR3 sequence: CAISVDRASYEHF. The CDR3 bases are TGTGCCATCAGTGTGGACAGGGCCTCCTACGAGCATTTT.

This clonotype came up many times. This rearrangement joins TRBV29-1 to TRBJ2-7, with 7 positions matching TRBD1. J lost 5 bases, V lost 2 bases, and 12 bases had no gene match. Per germline, CDR1 SQVTM and CDR2 ANQGSEA. This CDR3 comprises 15 residues. The CDR3 nucleotides are TGCAGCGTTGAATCAGCCACAGGGGACGGAGACGAGCAGTACTTC. This sequence encodes CSVESATGDGDEQYF.

The chain combines TRBV2 with TRBJ1-6; TRBD1 is a possible D gene (5 bases). Deletions cut 3 bases from V and 7 bases from J, with 13 bases between. CDR1 and CDR2 from the germline V gene are SNHLY and FYNNEI. CDR3 length: 15 amino acids. The CDR3 spells CASSDGRDGNSPLHF. DNA of the CDR3: TGTGCCAGCAGTGACGGCAGGGACGGGAATTCACCCCTCCACTTT.

This clonotype was seen only a few times. The gene calls are TRBV11-2 and TRBJ1-6; unclear D gene. The ends were cut back, 4 bases at V and 4 bases at J, with 11 bases in the middle. The CDR3 runs 15 residues. CDR1 is SGHAT and CDR2 is FQNNGV in the germline V gene. DNA of the CDR3: TGTGCCAGCAGCTCCGTCTGGGAATATAATTCACCCCTCCACTTT. This translates into CASSSVWEYNSPLHF.

This clonotype was detected many times. This chain uses TRBV5-1 with TRBJ2-5; tentatively, D is TRBD2 (6 bases). Trimming shortened V by 2 bases and J by 3 bases, and 8 bases separated the two germline ends. The CDR3 runs to 13 residues. CDR1 SGHRS and CDR2 YFSETQ come from the germline V gene. For the CDR3, the DNA is TGCGCCAGCAGCTTACCGGGAGAAGAGACCCAGTACTTC. It codes for CASSLPGEETQYF.

Many counts were recorded for this clonotype. The chain is built from TRBV12-3 or TRBV12-4 and TRBJ1-5; D unresolved. The CDR3 totals 12 residues. Trimming left V 8 bases short and J 7 bases short, with 12 bases between. CDR3 residues: CASGERRQPQHF. The CDR3 DNA is TGTGCCAGCGGGGAGAGAAGGCAGCCCCAGCATTTT.

This clonotype was counted only a few times. The CDR3 sequence is CASSFRAQVMTEAFF. The CDR3 nucleotides read TGTGCCAGCAGCTTCCGAGCACAGGTCATGACTGAAGCTTTCTTT. The gene calls are TRBV7-2 and TRBJ1-1; TRBD1 might be the D (5 bases). The V end was cut by 3 bases, the J end by 5 bases, with 16 bases between. The germline CDR1 and CDR2 sequences are SGHTA and FQGNSA. The CDR3 runs to 15 residues.

The chain combines TRBV10-2 with TRBJ2-5; TRBD2 agrees at 7 bases. The CDR3 extends over 14 amino acids. From germline, CDR1 is WSHSY and CDR2 SAAADI. Trimming took 6 bases from V and 2 from J; bases not matched to a gene: 6. Here the CDR3 reads CASRRLGLQETQYF. In nucleotides, the CDR3 is TGCGCCAGCAGACGACTGGGACTACAAGAGACCCAGTACTTC.

This clonotype was observed a single time. V and J are TRBV5-1 and TRBJ1-3; D is possibly TRBD1 (5 bases). Germline V gene sequence: CDR1 SGHRS, CDR2 YFSETQ. The CDR3 totals 17 residues. Between the trimmed V and J ends, which lost 4 bases and 3 bases, there was a span of 20 bases. CDR3 residues: CASSATGVAGYGNTIYF. CDR3 in DNA: TGCGCCAGCAGCGCCACAGGAGTCGCGGGATATGGAAACACCATATATTTT.